These 21 T cell receptor beta chains were all obtained from the same sample, sequenced in a study of OX40 agonist ivuxolimab in advanced cancers. Profiled with immunoSEQ multiplex PCR; TCRdb holds only in-frame clones, not every one. This sample has under 85,000 clones, with around 94% found just once. The input for sequencing was CD4+ or CD8+ T cells sorted from blood, taken in a trial of the OX40 agonist ivuxolimab. Source of these receptors: an adult with an advanced solid tumor such as melanoma, head and neck, liver or kidney cancer.

The chain links TRBV28 to TRBJ2-2; no definite D call. Germline V gives CDR1 MDHEN, CDR2 SYDVKM. Trimming removed 2 bases at V and 3 bases at J, with 10 bases between. There are 15 residues in the CDR3. CDR3 amino acids: CASSLGTTDTGELFF. The CDR3 DNA sequence: TGTGCCAGCAGTTTAGGAACAACGGACACCGGGGAGCTGTTTTTT.

The chain carries TRBV5-4 and TRBJ2-2; D uncertain. Looked up from germline, CDR1 is SGHNT and CDR2 is YYREEE (reference sequence). The germline V and J ends were trimmed by 5 bases and 7 bases, with 9 bases remaining between them. CDR3 length equals 12 residues. The CDR3, as DNA: TGTGCCAGCAGTGGATTTATCGGGGAGCTGTTTTTT. This codes for CASSGFIGELFF.

The V and J genes are TRBV27 and TRBJ1-1; D remains unclear. V was shortened by 0 bases and J by 5 bases, with 13 bases between the two germline ends. The CDR3 consists of 15 residues. Per the germline V gene, CDR1 is MNHEY and CDR2 is SMNVEV (reference sequence). CDR3 sequence (DNA): TGTGCCAGCAGTTTATCGAAGGGCGTGGGTACTGAAGCTTTCTTT. It yields the protein CASSLSKGVGTEAFF.

The J gene is TRBJ1-5, the V gene TRBV7-9; D not resolved. Trimming shortened V by 4 bases and J by 6 bases, and 16 bases separated the two germline ends. The CDR3 spans 15 residues. CDR1 and CDR2 (germline): SEHNR, FQNEAQ (reference sequence). The CDR3 spells CASSSYEEPGQPQHF. DNA for the CDR3: TGTGCCAGCAGCTCCTATGAGGAACCGGGTCAGCCCCAGCATTTT. Looking up the rest from reference TRBV7-9 and TRBJ1-5 gives the full variable domain: DTGVSQNPRHKITKRGQNVTFRCDPISEHNRLYWYRQTLGQGPEFLTYFQNEAQLEKSRLLSDRFSAERPKGSFSTLEIQRTEQGDSAMYLCASSSYEEPGQPQHFGDGTRLSIL.

The J gene is TRBJ1-1, the V gene TRBV6-5; D gene uncertain. The CDR3 spans 12 residues. The V end was cut by 6 bases, the J end by 3 bases, with 8 bases between. CDR1 is MNHEY and CDR2 is SVGAGI in the germline V gene. In nucleotides, the CDR3 is TGTGCCAGCAGGCTGATGGACACTGAAGCTTTCTTT. This encodes CASRLMDTEAFF.

The V call is TRBV10-3, the J call TRBJ1-2, with 9 bases that match TRBD1. The J segment lost 5 bases and the V segment lost 3 bases, leaving 7 bases of the junction unmatched. The CDR3 contains 15 residues. Germline V gene lookup returns CDR1 ENHRY and CDR2 SYGVKD. CDR3 DNA sequence: TGTGCCATCAGTGAATGGACAGGGGACCTTTATGGCTACACCTTC. Translation gives CAISEWTGDLYGYTF.

This chain connects TRBV5-1 to TRBJ2-1; 10 bases line up with TRBD2. Germline values: CDR1 SGHRS, CDR2 YFSETQ. The CDR3 consists of 16 residues. V was pared by 6 bases and J by 2 bases, with 8 bases of the junction left unmatched. CDR3 residues: CASTVVAGGTYNEQFF. The CDR3 bases are TGCGCCAGCACGGTGGTAGCGGGAGGAACCTACAATGAGCAGTTCTTC. Full variable domain (rest looked up from reference TRBV5-1 and TRBJ2-1): KAGVTQTPRYLIKTRGQQVTLSCSPISGHRSVSWYQQTPGQGLQFLFEYFSETQRNKGNFPGRFSGRQFSNSRSEMNVSTLELGDSALYLCASTVVAGGTYNEQFFGPGTRLTVL.

Concerning this clone: The limits of the CDR3 on the DNA are not certain, so only TCRdb's listed CDR3 is given. The genes are TRBV7-3 and TRBJ2-1; TRBD1, the table's D call, was not compared with the DNA. The CDR3 has 14 amino acids, counting both end residues. Germline assignment: CDR1 SGHTA and CDR2 FQGTGA. The CDR3 region is CASSFGPGDNEQFF.

This chain uses TRBV9 with TRBJ1-1, with 8 bases fitting TRBD1. From germline, CDR1 is SGDLS and CDR2 YYNGEE. The J segment lost 6 bases and the V segment lost 0 bases, leaving 7 bases of the junction unmatched. CDR3 length: 15 residues. The CDR3 sequence: CASSVARDRRPEAFF. The CDR3 DNA is TGTGCCAGCAGCGTAGCTCGGGACAGGCGACCTGAAGCTTTCTTT.

This chain connects TRBV28 to TRBJ1-1, with no clear D. Germline V gene lookup returns CDR1 MDHEN and CDR2 SYDVKM. Trimming cost V 5 bases and J 1 base, with 5 bases left between them. The CDR3 loop spans 12 amino acids. The CDR3 DNA reads TGTGCCAGCAGTGCCCCGAACACTGAAGCTTTCTTT. Encoded protein: CASSAPNTEAFF.

The count of this clone is one. V gene TRBV7-8 combines with J gene TRBJ2-5; the D gene could be TRBD1 or TRBD2 (5 bases each). The DNA matches TRBJ2-7 better at its end, which makes the J call doubtful. Germline V gives CDR1 SGHVS, CDR2 FQNEAQ. The CDR3 is made up of 15 amino acids. The CDR3 DNA follows: TGTGCCAGCAGCTCGGCCGGGGCCCCCTCCTACGAGCAGTACTTC. Amino acid sequence: CASSSAGAPSYEQYF.

This clone appeared once. The rearrangement uses TRBV7-9 and TRBJ1-1, with D uncertain. V dropped 1 base and J dropped 3 bases, with 12 bases sitting between them. The CDR3 runs to 15 residues. In germline, CDR1 is SEHNR, CDR2 FQNEAQ (reference sequence). CDR3 nucleotide sequence: TGTGCCAGCAGCTTAGACCGCCGAGTGGACACTGAAGCTTTCTTT. It translates to CASSLDRRVDTEAFF.

This clone appeared once. This chain uses TRBV9 with TRBJ1-2; 8 nucleotides align to TRBD1. CDR3 size: 13 residues. J gave up 8 bases and V 4 bases, and 7 bases lay outside the gene matches. Germline CDR1 reads SGDLS; CDR2 reads YYNGEE. This chain's CDR3 is CASSPPRGLGYTF. CDR3 bases: TGTGCCAGCAGCCCCCCCAGGGGGCTGGGCTACACCTTC.

The chain couples TRBV7-9 to TRBJ1-1; D may be TRBD1 (6 bases). The germline V gene encodes CDR1 SEHNR and CDR2 FQNEAQ (reference sequence). The length of the CDR3 is 12 residues. V lost 3 bases and J lost 10, with 12 bases in between. CDR3 nucleotides: TGTGCCAGCAGCTTCGGCGGGGGGCCAGCTTTCTTT. Protein sequence: CASSFGGGPAFF.

The chain employs TRBV29-1 and TRBJ2-7, with D unresolved. The germline V and J ends were trimmed by 4 bases and 3 bases, with 10 bases remaining between them. Germline V gene sequence: CDR1 SQVTM, CDR2 ANQGSEA. The CDR3 is 12 residues long. The CDR3 loop reads CSVGRIGYEQYF. The DNA of the CDR3 is TGCAGCGTTGGAAGGATCGGCTACGAGCAGTACTTC.

This chain uses TRBV6-4 with TRBJ1-5, with D maybe TRBD1 (6 bases). CDR3 length: 13 amino acids. Trimming took 6 bases from V and 6 from J, leaving 12 bases between them. Germline CDR1 MRHNA, CDR2 SNTAGT. In DNA, the CDR3 is TGTGCCAGCAGAGCGACAGGTTTTCAGCCCCAGCATTTT. This gives the protein CASRATGFQPQHF.

This clone was detected once. The rearrangement uses TRBV28 and TRBJ2-1, with 12 bases lining up with TRBD2. The CDR3 is made up of 15 amino acids. Germline V gene lookup returns CDR1 MDHEN and CDR2 SYDVKM. Germline trimming cut 6 bases from V and 5 bases from J; bases unmatched to any gene: 5. The CDR3 here is CASSGWTSGDNEQFF. CDR3 sequence (DNA): TGTGCCAGCAGCGGATGGACTAGCGGGGACAATGAGCAGTTCTTC.

The chain has TRBV4-3 and TRBJ2-7; tentatively, D is TRBD1 (7 bases). CDR1 and CDR2 (germline): LGHNA, YSLEER. This CDR3 has 16 residues. Trimming left V 0 bases short and J 4 bases short, with 16 bases between. DNA for the CDR3: TGCGCCAGCAGCCAAGATCCCCAGGGGGGTGGATACGAGCAGTACTTC. Amino acids: CASSQDPQGGGYEQYF.

This chain uses TRBV5-6 with TRBJ1-5; no definite D call. With 0 bases removed from V and 4 bases from J, the gap between germline ends came to 2 bases. CDR1 is SGHDT, CDR2 YYEEEE, per germline. The CDR3 has 12 residues. The CDR3 DNA sequence: TGTGCCAGCAGCTTGGGGAATCAGCCCCAGCATTTT. This gives the protein CASSLGNQPQHF. Full variable domain (rest looked up from reference TRBV5-6 and TRBJ1-5): DAGVTQSPTHLIKTRGQQVTLRCSPKSGHDTVSWYQQALGQGPQFIFQYYEEEERQRGNFPDRFSGHQFPNYSSELNVNALLLGDSALYLCASSLGNQPQHFGDGTRLSIL.

The chain combines TRBV9 with TRBJ2-1; maybe TRBD1 (5 bases). V was shortened by 0 bases and J by 0 bases, with 13 bases between the two germline ends. Per the germline V gene, CDR1 is SGDLS and CDR2 is YYNGEE. This CDR3 is 17 amino acids long. The CDR3 DNA sequence: TGTGCCAGCAGCGTAGAGGCAGGGCCCAGCTCCTACAATGAGCAGTTCTTC. As protein: CASSVEAGPSSYNEQFF.

J is TRBJ2-7 and V is TRBV28; 7 bases agree with TRBD2. The CDR3 has 14 amino acids. Germline V CDR1 and CDR2: MDHEN, SYDVKM. V was clipped by 7 bases and J by 2 bases; unmatched bases: 8. CDR3 residues: CASTRLATTYEQYF. CDR3 nucleotide sequence: TGTGCCAGCACTCGACTAGCAACGACCTACGAGCAGTACTTC.